This T cell receptor (beta chain) is drawn from a study of T cells expressing NK-cell markers (TCRdb year 2020). Some background on the complete study: In sorted CD3+CD56+NKG2C+, CD3+CD56+NKG2C- and CD3+CD56-NKG2C+ T-cell subsets from 7 or 8 donors, TCR beta-chain repertoires were profiled. The eight sequenced donors were randomly selected healthy volunteers, three men and five women. Among the eight sequenced donors, only one was HCMV-seronegative, while the other seven were HCMV-seropositive. Libraries were sequenced as 2 x 150 bp reads on Illumina HiSeq 2000/2500, MiSeq or NextSeq. Overall study outcomes, separate from this receptor: In more than 5 donors, the dominant CD3+CD56+NKG2C+ clonotypes were found to rank among the top 10 CD8+ clonotypes and to make up about 1.0-8% of CD8+ T cells. Whether the expanded NKG2C-expressing T cell clones were specific for HCMV antigens remained unclear. Those dominant clonotypes were again the most abundant among CD3+CD56-NKG2C+ cells in a handful of donors, at about 28.3-65%.

The CDR3 starts with the cysteine, ends with the phenylalanine, and has 13 residues. The nucleotide record is missing. Sequences DFQATT (CDR1) and SNEGSKA (CDR2) are obtained from the germline V gene (reference sequence). Sequenced using an Illumina HiSeq 2000. 5'RACE template switching, by which a universal primer site and unique molecular identifiers were added, was used to make TCR beta cDNA libraries. cDNA synthesis was primed from the TCR beta constant segment, followed by two successive PCR amplification steps. Per the original workflow: Reads were demultiplexed and grouped by UMI with MIGEC, and clonotypes were assembled and quantified with MiTCR. Only TCR cDNA sequences supported by at least two reads were kept to exclude erroneous sequences. The tcR package was used for downstream repertoire analysis, and clonotypes were matched between fractions using CDR3 nucleotide sequence together with V segment. VDJmatch was used to annotate antigen specificity against VDJdb, with one amino acid substitution in CDR3 permitted. With the reads reprocessed by TCRdb, a single entry stands for each CDR3 protein sequence and no DNA is reported. Clone size and V and J calls follow TCRdb, not the original study. In this sample's table one finds 500,000 to 700,000 distinct CDR3 sequences. 3% to 4.5% of the sample is held by the ten biggest clonotypes.

About this clonotype itself: The antigen it recognizes is unknown.

HCMV serostatus was determined by detecting HCMV-specific IgG in serum with a commercial ELISA kit. Ficoll density gradient centrifugation was used to isolate peripheral blood mononuclear cells from blood. In this chain, TRBV20-1 is recombined with TRBJ1-4; the TCRdb call, TRBD1, lacks DNA for checking. This clonotype was sampled from a man between 18 and 29 years old in good health. Donor details come from another sample of the same person, matched by shared clones. Material: blood T cells: a sorted CD56 or NKG2C T cell subset, CD4+ or CD8+ T cells, or bulk PBMC T cells (not recorded which). This receptor carries the CDR3 CSAISDSNEKLFF.